This paragraph reports one TCR beta chain. The J segment lost 5 bases and the V segment lost 4 bases, leaving 32 bases of the junction unmatched. Germline V lookup: CDR1 SQVTM, CDR2 ANQGSEA. The length of the CDR3 is 23 residues. The source of the sample is a study of cytotoxic CD8 clonotypes in ibrutinib-treated CLL. The overall study: Response was recorded as partial in approximately 24 patients and complete in 2; at median roughly 63 months, approximately 14 remained remitted and about 12 had progressed.

Sequencing used immunoSEQ multiplex PCR; TCRdb keeps in-frame clones, though not all of them. In the table there are 200,000 to 250,000 clones, 70% to 75% of which are singletons. The chain is built from TRBV29-1 and TRBJ2-7; 13 positions agree with TRBD2. This clonotype was sampled from a human donor with chronic lymphocytic leukemia. Material: PBMCs, obtained after 12 months of ibrutinib treatment. This CDR3 reads CSVVPRDRSLQGLAGASGDEQYF. Here the CDR3 DNA reads TGCAGCGTTGTCCCACGTGATCGGTCGCTCCAAGGACTAGCGGGAGCTTCAGGGGACGAGCAGTACTTC.